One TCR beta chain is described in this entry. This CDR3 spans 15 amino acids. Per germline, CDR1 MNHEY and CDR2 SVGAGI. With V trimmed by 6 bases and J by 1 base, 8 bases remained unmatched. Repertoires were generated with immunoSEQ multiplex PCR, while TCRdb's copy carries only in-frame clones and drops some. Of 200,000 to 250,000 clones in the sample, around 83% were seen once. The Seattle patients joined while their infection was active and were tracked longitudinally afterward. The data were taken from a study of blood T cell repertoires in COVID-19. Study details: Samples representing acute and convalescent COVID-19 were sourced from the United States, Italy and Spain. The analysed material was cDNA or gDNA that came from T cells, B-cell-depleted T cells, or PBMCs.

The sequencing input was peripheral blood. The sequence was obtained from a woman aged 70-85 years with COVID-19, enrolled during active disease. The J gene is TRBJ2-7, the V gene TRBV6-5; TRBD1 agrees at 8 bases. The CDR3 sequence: CASSSTGGTSYEQYF. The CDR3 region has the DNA TGTGCCAGCAGCTCTACAGGGGGGACTTCCTACGAGCAGTACTTC.